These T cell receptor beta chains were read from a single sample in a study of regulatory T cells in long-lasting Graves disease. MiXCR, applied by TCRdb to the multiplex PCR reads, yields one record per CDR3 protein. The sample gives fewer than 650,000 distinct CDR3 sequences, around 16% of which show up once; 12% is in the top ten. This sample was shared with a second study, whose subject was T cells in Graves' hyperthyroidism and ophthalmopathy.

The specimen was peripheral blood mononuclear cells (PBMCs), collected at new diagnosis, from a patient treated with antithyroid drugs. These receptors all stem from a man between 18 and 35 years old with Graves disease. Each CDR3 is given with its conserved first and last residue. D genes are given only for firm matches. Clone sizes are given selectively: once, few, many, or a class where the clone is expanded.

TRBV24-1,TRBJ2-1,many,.,TGTGCCACTGCTGACGGGAGTAGGAATGAGCAGTTCTTC,CATADGSRNEQFF
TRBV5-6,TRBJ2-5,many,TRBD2,TGTGCCAGCAGCTACAAAGGGACTAGCGGGAGTGTGACCCAGTACTTC,CASSYKGTSGSVTQYF
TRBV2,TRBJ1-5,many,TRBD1,TGTGCCAGCAGTGAAGCAGGGGACAGAGATCAGCCCCAGCATTTT,CASSEAGDRDQPQHF
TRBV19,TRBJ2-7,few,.,TGTGCCAGTAGTTCCCAAGGGATGGGGGACTACGAGCAGTACTTC,CASSSQGMGDYEQYF
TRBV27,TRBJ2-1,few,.,TGTGCCAGCAGTTTCAGGGCTACCCCTAACAATGAGCAGTTCTTC,CASSFRATPNNEQFF
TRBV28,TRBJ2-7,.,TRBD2,TGTGCCAGCAGCCCGATCGGATCGGGGGGACTAGCGGGAACCTACGAGCAGTACTTC,CASSPIGSGGLAGTYEQYF
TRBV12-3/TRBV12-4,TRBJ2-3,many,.,TGTGCCAGCAACATAGGGGGTACCGCAGATACGCAGTATTTT,CASNIGGTADTQYF
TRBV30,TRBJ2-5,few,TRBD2,TGTGCCTGGAGGGATCTTGGCGGGAGGGCCGTGGAGACCCAGTACTTC,CAWRDLGGRAVETQYF
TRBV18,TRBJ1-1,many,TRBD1,TGTGCCAGCTCACCAAGGCAGGGGGAACCAAACACTGAAGCTTTCTTT,CASSPRQGEPNTEAFF
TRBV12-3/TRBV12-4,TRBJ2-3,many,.,TGTGCCAGCAGTTTGGTGGCGGGCCTCACAGATACGCAGTATTTT,CASSLVAGLTDTQYF
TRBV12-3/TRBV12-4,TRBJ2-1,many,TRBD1,TGTGCCAGCAGCCAAAGGGACAGGGAGTCTCAGTTCTTC,CASSQRDRESQFF
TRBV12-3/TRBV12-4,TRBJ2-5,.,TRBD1,TGTGCCAGCAGTTTAGGGGGACAGGGAATGGACGAGACCCAGTACTTC,CASSLGGQGMDETQYF
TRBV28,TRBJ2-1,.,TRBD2,TGTGCCAGCAACGGGGGGAATCCCGACAATGAGCAGTTCTTC,CASNGGNPDNEQFF
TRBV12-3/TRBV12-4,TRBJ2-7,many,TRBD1,TGTGCCAGCAGGGGACAGTCCTACGAGCAGTACTTC,CASRGQSYEQYF